These 5 T cell receptor beta chains were sequenced from one sample in a study of blood T cell repertoires in COVID-19. Generated by immunoSEQ multiplex PCR, the TCRdb table keeps only in-frame clones and is missing some. The repertoire consists of 90,000 or so clones, with 70% to 80% occurring once and the leading ten covering about 24%. The sequenced sample consisted of peripheral blood. These receptors were taken from a human donor in a cohort sampled during active COVID-19.

Only a few counts were recorded for this clone. This rearrangement joins TRBV5-8 to TRBJ2-7; 7 bases are a match to TRBD1. This CDR3 is built from 13 residues. V lost 5 bases and J lost 7; bases outside the gene matches: 9. Germline V gene data show CDR1 as SGHTS and CDR2 as YDEGEE. CDR3 protein: CASSQTGLQEQYF. CDR3 bases: TGTGCCAGCAGTCAGACAGGGCTGCAGGAGCAGTACTTC.

The chain employs TRBV6-5 and TRBJ1-5, with TRBD1 matching 7 bases. V shed 6 bases and J 1 base; nucleotides not matched to a gene: 6. The CDR3 has 15 amino acids. Germline lookup yields CDR1 MNHEY and CDR2 SVGAGI. The CDR3 loop reads CASRKDRDSNQPQHF. CDR3 DNA: TGTGCCAGCAGGAAAGACAGGGACAGCAATCAGCCCCAGCATTTT.

The V call is TRBV7-2, the J call TRBJ2-2; 7 bases map to TRBD2. This CDR3 spans 15 amino acids. V was clipped by 3 bases and J by 4 bases; unmatched bases: 5. From germline, CDR1 is SGHTA and CDR2 FQGNSA. The CDR3 DNA reads TGTGCCAGCAGCTTCGGCGGGAGCGGCACCGGGGAGCTGTTTTTT. This translates into CASSFGGSGTGELFF. Supplemented by reference TRBV7-2 and TRBJ2-2, the full variable domain reads GAGVSQSPSNKVTEKGKDVELRCDPISGHTALYWYRQSLGQGLEFLIYFQGNSAPDKSGLPSDRFSAERTGGSVSTLTIQRTQQEDSAVYLCASSFGGSGTGELFFGEGSRLTVL.

The chain is built from TRBV7-3 and TRBJ1-1; D not certain. Between the trimmed V and J ends, which lost 9 bases and 3 bases, there was a span of 17 bases. This CDR3 comprises 14 residues. Germline CDR1 is SGHTA and CDR2 is FQGTGA. DNA of the CDR3: TGTGCCAGTATGCGGCGAGAAACGGACACTGAAGCTTTCTTT. Translated, it gives CASMRRETDTEAFF. Variable domain in full (rest from reference TRBV7-3 and TRBJ1-1): GAGVSQTPSNKVTEKGKYVELRCDPISGHTALYWYRQSLGQGPEFLIYFQGTGAADDSGLPNDRFFAVRPEGSVSTLKIQRTERGDSAVYLCASMRRETDTEAFFGQGTRLTVV.

V is TRBV5-4 and J is TRBJ1-5; 7 nucleotides line up with TRBD1. Trimming at V came to 4 bases and at J to 0 bases, leaving 4 bases not matched to a gene. There are 15 residues in the CDR3. Per germline, CDR1 SGHNT and CDR2 YYREEE (reference sequence). The CDR3 loop reads CASSPGTDSNQPQHF. In nucleotides, the CDR3 is TGTGCCAGCAGCCCCGGGACAGATAGCAATCAGCCCCAGCATTTT.